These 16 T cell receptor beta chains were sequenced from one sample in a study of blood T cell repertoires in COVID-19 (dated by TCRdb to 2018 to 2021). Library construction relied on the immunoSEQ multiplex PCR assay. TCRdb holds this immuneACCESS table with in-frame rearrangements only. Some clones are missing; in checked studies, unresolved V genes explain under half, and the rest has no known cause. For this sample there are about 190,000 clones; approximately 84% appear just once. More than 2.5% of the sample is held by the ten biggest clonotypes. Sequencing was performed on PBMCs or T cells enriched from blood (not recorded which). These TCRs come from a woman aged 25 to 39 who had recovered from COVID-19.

The CDR3 is CASSSRRGQVYGYTF. The DNA for the CDR3 is TGTGCCAGCAGTAGCAGGAGGGGGCAAGTCTATGGCTACACCTTC. The rearrangement uses TRBV27 and TRBJ1-2, with 7 positions matching TRBD1. This CDR3 comprises 15 residues. With 5 bases clipped from V and 4 bases from J, the junction kept 10 bases outside the gene matches. From germline, CDR1 is MNHEY and CDR2 SMNVEV (reference sequence).

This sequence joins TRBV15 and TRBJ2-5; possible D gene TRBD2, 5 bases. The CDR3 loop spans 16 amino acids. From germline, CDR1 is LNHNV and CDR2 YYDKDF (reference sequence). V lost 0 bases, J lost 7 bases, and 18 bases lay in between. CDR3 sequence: CATSRDLGLIGGTQYF. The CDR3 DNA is TGTGCCACCAGCAGAGATCTTGGGCTAATAGGAGGGACCCAGTACTTC.

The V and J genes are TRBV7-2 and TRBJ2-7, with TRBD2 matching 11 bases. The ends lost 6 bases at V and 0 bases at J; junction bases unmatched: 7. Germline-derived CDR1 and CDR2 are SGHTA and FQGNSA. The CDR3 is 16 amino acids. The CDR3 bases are TGTGCCAGCAGTTCAGAAGGGACTAGCGGCTCCTACGAGCAGTACTTC. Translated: CASSSEGTSGSYEQYF.

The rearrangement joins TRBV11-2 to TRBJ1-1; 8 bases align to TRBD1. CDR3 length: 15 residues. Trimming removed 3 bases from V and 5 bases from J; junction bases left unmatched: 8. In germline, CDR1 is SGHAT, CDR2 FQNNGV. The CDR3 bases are TGTGCCAGCAGCTTCGGGACCCAGGGGGCGACTGAAGCTTTCTTT. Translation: CASSFGTQGATEAFF.

CDR3 amino acids: CASSYLGGTGEKLFF. CDR3 bases: TGTGCCAGCAGTTACCTGGGGGGGACTGGAGAAAAACTGTTTTTT. The chain employs TRBV6-5 and TRBJ1-4; possibly TRBD1 for D (5 bases). Trimming cost V 2 bases and J 8 bases, with 15 bases left between them. Germline lookup yields CDR1 MNHEY and CDR2 SVGAGI. The CDR3 loop spans 15 amino acids.

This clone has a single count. The CDR3 DNA follows: TGCGCCAGCAGCGGGACTAGCGGGGGAGTAGGCACAGATACGCAGTATTTT. It encodes CASSGTSGGVGTDTQYF. The chain links TRBV5-1 to TRBJ2-3; TRBD2 matches 14 bases. The germline V gene has CDR1 SGHRS and CDR2 YFSETQ. V was pared by 4 bases and J by 1 base, with 5 bases of the junction left unmatched. This CDR3 region has 17 residues.

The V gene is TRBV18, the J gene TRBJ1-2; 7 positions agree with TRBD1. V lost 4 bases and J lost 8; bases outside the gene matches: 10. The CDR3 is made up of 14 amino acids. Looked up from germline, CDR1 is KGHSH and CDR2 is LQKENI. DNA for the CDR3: TGTGCCAGCTCACTATCACAGGGGCCGCGGGGCTACACCTTC. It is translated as CASSLSQGPRGYTF.

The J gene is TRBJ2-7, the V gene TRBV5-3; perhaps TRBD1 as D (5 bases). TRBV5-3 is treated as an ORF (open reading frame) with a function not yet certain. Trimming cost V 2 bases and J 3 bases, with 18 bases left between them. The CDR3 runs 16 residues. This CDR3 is CARSLYHFTGYYEQYV. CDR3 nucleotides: TGTGCCAGAAGCTTATATCACTTCACAGGCTACTACGAGCAGTACGTC.

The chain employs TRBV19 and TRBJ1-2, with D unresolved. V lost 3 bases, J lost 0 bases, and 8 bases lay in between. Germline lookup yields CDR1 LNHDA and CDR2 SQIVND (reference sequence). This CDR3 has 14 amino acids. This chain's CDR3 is CASSIAVPNYGYTF. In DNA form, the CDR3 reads TGTGCCAGTAGTATCGCGGTACCTAACTATGGCTACACCTTC.

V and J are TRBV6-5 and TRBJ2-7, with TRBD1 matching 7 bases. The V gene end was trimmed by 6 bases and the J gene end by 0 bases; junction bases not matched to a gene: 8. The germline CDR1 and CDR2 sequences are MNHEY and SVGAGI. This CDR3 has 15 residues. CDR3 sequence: CASRTGQISSYEQYF. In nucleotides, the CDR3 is TGTGCCAGCAGGACAGGGCAGATAAGCTCCTACGAGCAGTACTTC.

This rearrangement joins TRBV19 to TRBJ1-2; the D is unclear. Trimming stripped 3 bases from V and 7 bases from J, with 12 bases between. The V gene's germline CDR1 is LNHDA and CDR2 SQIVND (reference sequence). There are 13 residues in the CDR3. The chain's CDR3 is CASSMHGEGGYTF. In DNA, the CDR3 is TGTGCCAGTAGTATGCACGGGGAAGGTGGCTACACCTTC.

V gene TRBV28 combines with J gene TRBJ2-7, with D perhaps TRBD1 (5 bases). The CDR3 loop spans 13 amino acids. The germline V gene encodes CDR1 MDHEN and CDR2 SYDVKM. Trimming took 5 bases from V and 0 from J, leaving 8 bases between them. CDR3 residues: CASSPGHSYEQYF. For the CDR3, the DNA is TGTGCCAGCAGTCCAGGGCACTCCTACGAGCAGTACTTC. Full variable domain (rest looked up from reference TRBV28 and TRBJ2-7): DVKVTQSSRYLVKRTGEKVFLECVQDMDHENMFWYRQDPGLGLRLIYFSYDVKMKEKGDIPEGYSVSREKKERFSLILESASTNQTSMYLCASSPGHSYEQYFGPGTRLTVT.

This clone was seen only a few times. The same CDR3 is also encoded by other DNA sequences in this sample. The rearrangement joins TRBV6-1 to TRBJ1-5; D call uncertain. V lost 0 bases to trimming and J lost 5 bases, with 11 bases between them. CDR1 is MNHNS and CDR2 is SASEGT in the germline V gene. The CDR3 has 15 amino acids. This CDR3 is CASSEAGGLDQPQHF. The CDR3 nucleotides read TGTGCCAGCAGTGAAGCTGGAGGGTTAGATCAGCCCCAGCATTTT.

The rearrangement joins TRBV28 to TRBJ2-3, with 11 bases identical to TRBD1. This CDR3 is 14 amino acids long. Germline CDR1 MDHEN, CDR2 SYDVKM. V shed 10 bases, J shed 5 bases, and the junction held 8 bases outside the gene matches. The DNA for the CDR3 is TGTGCCACGAGGGACAGGGGGTCTGGAGATACGCAGTATTTT. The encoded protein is CATRDRGSGDTQYF.

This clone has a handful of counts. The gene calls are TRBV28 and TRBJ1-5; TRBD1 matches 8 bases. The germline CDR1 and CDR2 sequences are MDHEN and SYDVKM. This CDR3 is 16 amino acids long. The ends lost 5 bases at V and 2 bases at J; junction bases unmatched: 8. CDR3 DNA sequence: TGTGCCAGCAGTGTCAGCCAGGGGGCCGGCAATCAGCCCCAGCATTTT. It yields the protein CASSVSQGAGNQPQHF.

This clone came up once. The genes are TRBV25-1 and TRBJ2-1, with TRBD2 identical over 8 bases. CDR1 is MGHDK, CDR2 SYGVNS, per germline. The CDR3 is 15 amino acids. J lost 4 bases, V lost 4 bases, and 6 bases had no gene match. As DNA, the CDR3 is TGTGCCAGCAGTGCTACGGGGGGGGTGTACAATGAGCAGTTCTTC. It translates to CASSATGGVYNEQFF.